These 24 T cell receptor beta chains were all obtained from the same sample, sequenced in a study of breast tumors, draining lymph nodes, adjacent tissues. Axillary draining lymph nodes of breast cancer patients supplied the node samples. Using its own MiXCR run on the multiplex PCR reads, TCRdb lists one record per CDR3 protein. The data show about 180,000 distinct CDR3 sequences, with 30% to 35% seen just once and about 3.9% held by the top ten. The specimen sequenced was axillary lymph node tissue. The receptors shown here come from a female donor with breast cancer. Some clones in this sample may be carry-over from other donors' samples.

In its sample, this clonotype was seen many times. The V gene is TRBV25-1, the J gene TRBJ1-2, with D unclear. This CDR3 region has 14 residues. V was cut by 2 bases and J by 5 bases, with 12 bases left in between. CDR1 and CDR2 from the germline V gene are MGHDK and SYGVNS. The CDR3: CASSEKAGRYGYTF. CDR3 DNA sequence: TGTGCCAGCAGTGAAAAAGCAGGCAGATATGGCTACACCTTC.

In its sample, this clonotype was seen many times. This chain joins TRBV20-1 and TRBJ2-1; TRBD1 is a possible D gene (6 bases). This CDR3 comprises 14 residues. Trimming took off 4 bases at V and 6 bases at J, with 16 bases between the two ends. The V gene's germline CDR1 is DFQATT and CDR2 SNEGSKA (reference sequence). The CDR3 coding sequence is TGCAGTGCTACCAGGGGATCCCCCCTCAATGAGCAGTTCTTC. Its protein product is CSATRGSPLNEQFF.

This clonotype was recorded many times. The V and J genes are TRBV11-3 and TRBJ1-2; no reliable D call. The V gene's germline CDR1 is SGHNT and CDR2 YENEEA. Trimming took 3 bases from V and 3 from J, leaving 8 bases between them. CDR3 length: 13 amino acids. CDR3 nucleotides: TGTGCCAGCAGCTTGGAGCCTTACTATGGCTACACCTTC. Encoded protein: CASSLEPYYGYTF.

This clonotype came up a few times. A single base separates this from a much larger clone, so it may be a read error. This chain joins TRBV20-1 and TRBJ2-5; 7 bases match TRBD2. This CDR3 is 12 amino acids long. The V gene's germline CDR1 is DFQATT and CDR2 SNEGSKA (reference sequence). The CDR3: CSSSGLMKAQYF. The CDR3, as DNA: TGCAGTTCTAGCGGACTAATGAAGGCCCAGTACTTC.

The CDR3: CASSYSISGTMSPQHF. The DNA of the CDR3 is TGTGCCAGCAGTTACTCGATCTCAGGGACAATGTCGCCCCAGCATTTT. V is TRBV6-5 and J is TRBJ1-5, with a tentative D call TRBD1 (6 bases). The CDR3 totals 16 residues. The V end lost 0 bases, the J end lost 9 bases, and 18 bases lay between the germline ends. Germline V lookup: CDR1 MNHEY, CDR2 SVGAGI.

With respect to this clonotype: The germline gene is not matched at one end of the junction; a read error may be the cause. This rearrangement joins TRBV6-5 to TRBJ2-5; D unclear. Per germline, CDR1 MNHEY and CDR2 SVGAGI. The CDR3 loop spans 8 amino acids. The CDR3 reads CASSSRTF. DNA of the CDR3: TGTGCCAGCAGTTCCCGGACCTTC.

The V call is TRBV2, the J call TRBJ1-5; D uncertain. The CDR3 runs to 17 residues. V lost 0 bases and J 0 bases, leaving 12 bases between the germline ends. Germline lookup yields CDR1 SNHLY and CDR2 FYNNEI. CDR3 sequence reads: CASSEANGVYSNQPQHF. The CDR3 nucleotides are TGTGCCAGCAGTGAAGCAAACGGGGTGTATAGCAATCAGCCCCAGCATTTT.

This clonotype was counted ten times or more. J is TRBJ2-7 and V is TRBV20-1; tentative D call: TRBD1 (8 bases). V was trimmed by 0 bases and J by 5 bases, leaving 20 bases between them. CDR1 DFQATT and CDR2 SNEGSKA come from the germline V gene (reference sequence). The CDR3 sequence is 16 residues long. CDR3 nucleotide sequence: TGCAGTGCTAGAGACTGGGGGGGACAGGCGTTCGACGAGCAGTACTTC. It encodes CSARDWGGQAFDEQYF.

Remarks on this clonotype: At one of its ends the junction is not consistent with the germline gene, which may arise from a read error. This chain joins TRBV20-1 and TRBJ2-1; D could derive from TRBD1 or TRBD2 (5 bases each). The CDR3 has 11 residues. Germline values: CDR1 DFQATT, CDR2 SNEGSKA (reference sequence). CDR3 in DNA: TGCAGTGCTAGAGATTGGGGGACGAGGGTCTTC. The encoded protein is CSARDWGTRVF.

There are many counts of this clonotype. The genes are TRBV5-1 and TRBJ2-1; D may be TRBD1 or TRBD2 (5 bases each). The germline gives CDR1 SGHRS, CDR2 YFSETQ. This CDR3 has 18 residues. V was clipped by 0 bases and J by 0 bases, with 16 bases between them. CDR3 amino acids: CASSLEAWGYSSYNEQFF. Written as DNA, the CDR3 is TGCGCCAGCAGCTTGGAGGCCTGGGGGTATAGCTCCTACAATGAGCAGTTCTTC.

V gene TRBV25-1 combines with J gene TRBJ1-4; the D gene is possibly TRBD1 (6 bases). Per the germline V gene, CDR1 is MGHDK and CDR2 is SYGVNS. CDR3 length: 14 residues. The V end was cut by 6 bases, the J end by 8 bases, with 16 bases between. The CDR3 region is CASRGEGVGEKLFF. The CDR3, as DNA: TGTGCCAGCAGGGGGGAGGGGGTGGGCGAAAAACTGTTTTTT.

This clonotype was seen repeatedly, ten times or more. The rearrangement uses TRBV5-5 and TRBJ1-2; D not certain. This CDR3 has 16 residues. Germline V gives CDR1 SGHKS, CDR2 YYEKEE (reference sequence). V was shortened by 0 bases and J by 7 bases, with 19 bases between the two germline ends. The CDR3 sequence is CASSLGFGQTIGGYTF. For the CDR3, the DNA is TGTGCCAGCAGCTTGGGTTTCGGGCAGACGATAGGTGGCTACACCTTC.

This clonotype was seen a handful of times. The chain is built from TRBV6-2 or TRBV6-3 and TRBJ2-7; no clear D gene. The V end lost 6 bases, the J end lost 0 bases, and 9 bases lay between the germline ends. The CDR3 is made up of 13 amino acids. Germline V gene sequence: CDR1 MNHEY, CDR2 SVGEGT. For the CDR3, the DNA is TGTGCCAGCAGCATGACCGTCTCCTACGAGCAGTACTTC. It specifies CASSMTVSYEQYF.

This clonotype has a count of ten or more. The chain recombines TRBV19 with TRBJ1-2, with D perhaps matching TRBD1 (6 bases). In germline, CDR1 is LNHDA, CDR2 SQIVND (reference sequence). V gave up 6 bases and J gave up 2 bases, with 13 bases separating them. The CDR3 has 14 amino acids. As DNA, the CDR3 is TGTGCCAGTAGGCCTAACAGGGCGAACTATGGCTACACCTTC. Translation: CASRPNRANYGYTF.

This clonotype was observed many times. V usage is TRBV9 and J usage is TRBJ2-3, with D uncertain. The germline V gene has CDR1 SGDLS and CDR2 YYNGEE. CDR3 length: 17 residues. Deletions cut 0 bases from V and 0 bases from J, with 14 bases between. The CDR3 spells CASSVATGGLSTDTQYF. CDR3 DNA sequence: TGTGCCAGCAGCGTAGCTACTGGTGGTCTTAGCACAGATACGCAGTATTTT.

The chain employs TRBV6-6 and TRBJ1-5; 7 bases line up with TRBD1. This CDR3 is built from 14 residues. The ends lost 7 bases at V and 6 bases at J; junction bases unmatched: 9. In germline, CDR1 is MNHNY, CDR2 SVGAGI (reference sequence). CDR3 protein: CASKGTANIQPQHF. The CDR3 nucleotides are TGTGCCAGCAAAGGGACAGCGAACATTCAGCCCCAGCATTTT.

A note on this clonotype: This could be a read error, since a much larger clone is one nucleotide away. The gene calls are TRBV5-4 and TRBJ2-5, with 10 nucleotides matching TRBD2. Germline lookup yields CDR1 SGHNT and CDR2 YYREEE (reference sequence). V lost 4 bases, J lost 4 bases, and 7 bases stayed unmatched. CDR3 length equals 15 residues. CDR3 coding DNA: TGTGCCAGCAGCGATAGGACTAGCGGCCGAGAGACCCAGTACTTC. Protein product: CASSDRTSGRETQYF.

The J gene is TRBJ1-2, the V gene TRBV29-1; D is unresolved. V lost 4 bases to trimming and J lost 7 bases, with 19 bases between them. The CDR3 spans 14 residues. The germline CDR1 and CDR2 sequences are SQVTM and ANQGSEA. The CDR3 sequence is CSVVVVGYLGGYTF. The CDR3 DNA reads as TGCAGCGTTGTTGTAGTGGGCTACTTGGGTGGCTACACCTTC.

The sample holds many counts of this clonotype. The V and J genes are TRBV20-1 and TRBJ1-5, with D possibly matching TRBD1 (6 bases). Trimming pared 5 bases from V and 5 bases from J, leaving 16 bases between. CDR1 and CDR2 from the germline V gene are DFQATT and SNEGSKA (reference sequence). The CDR3 covers 14 residues. The CDR3 DNA follows: TGCAGTGCTGGTAACAGGGAGAGGGATCAGCCCCAGCATTTT. Translated: CSAGNRERDQPQHF.

For this clonotype: Given a much more abundant clone one base away, this may be a read error. This chain uses TRBV7-3 with TRBJ2-5, with D possibly matching TRBD1 (6 bases). This CDR3 spans 15 amino acids. CDR1 is SGHTA, CDR2 FQGTGA, per germline. The CDR3 DNA follows: TGTGCCAGCAGCTTAATAGGGACACACCAAGAGACCCAGCACTTC. Translating gives CASSLIGTHQETQHF. The complete variable domain, with remaining parts taken from reference TRBV7-3 and TRBJ2-5, reads GAGVSQTPSNKVTEKGKYVELRCDPISGHTALYWYRQSLGQGPEFLIYFQGTGAADDSGLPNDRFFAVRPEGSVSTLKIQRTERGDSAVYLCASSLIGTHQETQHFGPGTRLLVL.

In this sample, this clonotype turned up many times. V gene TRBV12-3 or TRBV12-4 combines with J gene TRBJ1-6; no definite D call. This CDR3 has 12 residues. V was pared by 1 base and J by 14 bases, with 9 bases between. CDR3 loop: CASSLGARSLHF. CDR3 DNA sequence: TGTGCCAGCAGTTTAGGTGCTCGGTCCCTCCACTTT.

The rearrangement uses TRBV6-1 and TRBJ2-5; weak D call: TRBD1 (7 bases). The CDR3 consists of 16 residues. Between the trimmed V and J ends, which lost 4 bases and 5 bases, there was a span of 20 bases. The germline gives CDR1 MNHNS, CDR2 SASEGT. The CDR3, as DNA: TGTGCCAGCAGTGCCCAACAGGGGAGGATAGCGGAGACCCAGTACTTC. It yields the protein CASSAQQGRIAETQYF.

The table lists this clonotype with many counts. The junction differs from germline at one of its ends, possibly a read error. The gene calls are TRBV5-7 and TRBJ2-1; 8 bases match TRBD1. TRBV5-7 has ORF status, its function being uncertain. The CDR3 is 14 amino acids. The CDR3 DNA follows: TGTGCCAGCAGCGCCAGGGGGCCCTATAATGAGCAGTTCTTC. This codes for CASSARGPYNEQFF.

Ten or more counts support this clonotype. This chain connects TRBV11-2 to TRBJ2-2; TRBD2 might be the D (6 bases). Trimming shortened V by 4 bases and J by 4 bases, and 22 bases separated the two germline ends. Germline V gene data show CDR1 as SGHAT and CDR2 as FQNNGV. CDR3 size: 18 residues. CDR3 sequence: CASSSPRLGRLGTGELFF. The CDR3 DNA reads as TGTGCCAGCAGCTCCCCTAGGTTGGGGAGGCTGGGCACCGGGGAGCTGTTTTTT.